This T cell receptor (beta chain) was sequenced for a study of shared clonotypes between healthy human individuals. Clones were read by immunoSEQ multiplex PCR, and TCRdb kept only the in-frame ones, dropping some. Counted here are some 490,000 clones, around 85% occurring once; the ten biggest clones make up roughly 13%. This clone has more than one count but fewer than ten. Its specificity is unknown. Additional DNA sequences in this sample encode the identical CDR3. This CDR3 has 14 residues. Germline-derived CDR1 and CDR2 are GTSNPN and SVGIG (reference sequence). V was cut by 0 bases and J by 4 bases, with 9 bases left in between. Study observations and caveats: Blood was the only sampled material, and tissue repertoires likely differ.

This clonotype originated in a woman in her thirties or forties in good health. Some clones in this sample may be carry-over from other donors' samples. This chain uses TRBV30 with TRBJ2-2, with TRBD2 as a possible D gene (7 bases). Sequenced sample: PBMCs. CDR3 coding DNA: TGTGCCTGGAGTGTGGGGGGGCCCACCGGGGAGCTGTTTTTT. Amino acids: CAWSVGGPTGELFF.